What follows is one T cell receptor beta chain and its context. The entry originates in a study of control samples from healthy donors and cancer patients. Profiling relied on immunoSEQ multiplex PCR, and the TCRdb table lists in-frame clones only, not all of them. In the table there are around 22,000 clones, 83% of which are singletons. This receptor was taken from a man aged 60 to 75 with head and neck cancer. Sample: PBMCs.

The CDR3 sequence: CASSLHAQGNYEQYF. The CDR3, as DNA: TGTGCCAGCAGTCTCCACGCCCAGGGGAACTACGAGCAGTACTTC. V is TRBV27 and J is TRBJ2-7; D possibly corresponds to TRBD1 (6 bases). V lost 5 bases to trimming and J lost 3 bases, with 17 bases between them. The CDR3 has 15 amino acids. Germline V gene lookup returns CDR1 MNHEY and CDR2 SMNVEV (reference sequence).